The clone carrying this T cell receptor (beta chain) was seen more than once but under ten times. Antigen unknown. CDR3 length: 14 amino acids. The sample originates from a study of T cell responses to AZD1222 COVID-19 vaccine. Study-level points and caveats: Donors, mostly white British, included more females; clonal diversity was possibly underestimated. Repertoires were collected only later (after the peak T cell response had occurred).

Only in-frame clones appear in the TCRdb table, and some are missing; sequencing was by immunoSEQ multiplex PCR. The sample lists some 110,000 clones; about 87% were seen once. This TCR was sampled from an adult in good health. Material: peripheral blood, obtained on day 0 of AZD1222 vaccination. The chain joins TRBV1 to TRBJ2-4; the D call in the table, TRBD2, was not verified against the DNA. TRBV1 is labeled a pseudogene. In nucleotides, the CDR3 is TGCACCAGCAGCCGATGCCCTGAGCAAAGCATTCAGTACTTC. Protein: CTSSRCPEQSIQYF.